The 7 T cell receptor beta chains listed next were all sequenced from one sample in a study of T-cell reconstitution after alpha-beta-depleted transplantation in children. Preparation of the TCRbeta library used unique molecular identifiers. TCRdb passed the PCR reads through MiXCR, listing each CDR3 protein once. Of around 670,000 distinct CDR3 sequences listed, 10% to 15% were seen once; the top ten hold 0.79%. This material consisted of PBMCs, taken before TCRalphabeta/CD19-depleted stem cell transplant. All receptors come from a girl aged 2-15 years with congenital amegakaryocytic thrombocytopenia, due to receive a stem cell transplant.

Here the CDR3 reads CASSQDPQYRGLNTEAFF. CDR3 in DNA: TGTGCCAGCAGCCAAGACCCACAGTACAGGGGGTTGAACACTGAAGCTTTCTTT. The chain has TRBV3-1 and TRBJ1-1, with 8 bases identical to TRBD1. The CDR3 runs 18 residues. The germline gives CDR1 LGHDT, CDR2 YNNKEL (reference sequence). J lost 0 bases, V lost 0 bases, and 9 bases had no gene match.

The table lists this clonotype with many counts. The chain combines TRBV6-1 with TRBJ2-1; 7 positions match TRBD2. The germline V gene encodes CDR1 MNHNS and CDR2 SASEGT. Trimming removed 10 bases from V and 6 bases from J; junction bases left unmatched: 15. This CDR3 is built from 15 residues. CDR3 bases: TGTGCCACCCTCCCCTTACTAGCGAATTCCAATGAGCAGTTCTTC. This codes for CATLPLLANSNEQFF.

This clonotype appeared many times. This chain uses TRBV29-1 with TRBJ2-1; D assignment may be TRBD1 or TRBD2 (5 bases each). This CDR3 has 17 amino acids. V was cut by 7 bases and J by 0 bases, with 22 bases left in between. Germline assignment: CDR1 SQVTM and CDR2 ANQGSEA. CDR3: CSAQNRTGTHSYNEQFF. Written as DNA, the CDR3 is TGCAGCGCCCAAAATCGAACCGGGACCCACTCCTACAATGAGCAGTTCTTC.

The chain is built from TRBV27 and TRBJ2-2; 8 bases match TRBD2. Germline V gene data show CDR1 as MNHEY and CDR2 as SMNVEV (reference sequence). The CDR3 is 16 residues long. Trimming cost V 10 bases and J 3 bases; bases outside gene matches: 13. DNA of the CDR3: TGTGCCACGCAATTACGAGGACTAGCCTACACCGGGGAGCTGTTTTTT. Protein product: CATQLRGLAYTGELFF.

The rearrangement uses TRBV20-1 and TRBJ2-7; 9 bases fit TRBD2. CDR1 and CDR2 (germline): DFQATT, SNEGSKA (reference sequence). J was trimmed by 2 bases and V by 0 bases; bases with no gene match: 5. The CDR3 consists of 15 residues. CDR3 sequence: CSARDLSSGTYEQYF. The CDR3 DNA sequence: TGCAGTGCTAGAGATTTATCTAGCGGGACCTACGAGCAGTACTTC.

This clonotype was found once. A much larger clone is a single base away; this may be a read error. V and J are TRBV10-3 and TRBJ1-5; D is uncertain. The CDR3 sequence is 13 residues long. Between the trimmed V and J ends, which lost 0 bases and 4 bases, there was a span of 4 bases. Germline CDR1 is ENHRY and CDR2 is SYGVKD. CDR3: CAISESLNQPQHF. The CDR3 nucleotides read TGTGCCATCAGTGAGTCCCTTAATCAGCCCCAGCATTTT.

This clonotype was observed a handful of times. The chain recombines TRBV4-1 with TRBJ2-6; no definite D call. The V gene lost 0 bases and the J gene lost 0 bases, with 12 bases spanning the gap. Germline V gene data show CDR1 as MGHRA and CDR2 as YSYEKL. The CDR3 length is 18 residues. In DNA form, the CDR3 reads TGCGCCAGCAGCCAAGATCTCACAGCAGCCTCTGGGGCCAACGTCCTGACTTTC. Its translation is CASSQDLTAASGANVLTF.